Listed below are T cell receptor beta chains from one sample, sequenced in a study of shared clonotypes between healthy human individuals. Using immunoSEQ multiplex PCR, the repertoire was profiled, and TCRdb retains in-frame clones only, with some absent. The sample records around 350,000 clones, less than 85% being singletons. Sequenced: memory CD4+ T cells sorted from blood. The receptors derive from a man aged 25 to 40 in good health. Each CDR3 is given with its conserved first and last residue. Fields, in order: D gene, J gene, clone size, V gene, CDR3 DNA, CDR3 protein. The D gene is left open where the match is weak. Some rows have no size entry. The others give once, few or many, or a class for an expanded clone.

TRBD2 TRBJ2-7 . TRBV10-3 TGTGCCATCAGTGTTAATATAGGACTAGCGGGAAAATCATACGAGCAGTACTTC CAISVNIGLAGKSYEQYF
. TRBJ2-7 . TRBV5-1 TGCGCCAGCAGCTTGGCCGATTGGGGCCCATCCTACGAGCAGTACTTC CASSLADWGPSYEQYF
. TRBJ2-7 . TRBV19 TGTGCCAGTAGCCCCCCACAGTCCCCCTACGAGCAGTACTTC CASSPPQSPYEQYF
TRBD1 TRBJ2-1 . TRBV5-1 TGCGCCAGCAGCTCCTCCGGGACAGGGTACAATGAGCAGTTCTTC CASSSSGTGYNEQFF
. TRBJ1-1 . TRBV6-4 TGTGCCAGCAGTGACAGGGCCCCAGGGGTGAACACTGAAGCTTTCTTT CASSDRAPGVNTEAFF
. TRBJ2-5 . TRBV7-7 TGTGCTAGCGCACGATCAGGGGTCGACGAGACCCAGTACTTC CASARSGVDETQYF
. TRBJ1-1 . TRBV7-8 TGTGCCAGCAGCTTAAACACGCTGAGGACTGAAGCTTTCTTT CASSLNTLRTEAFF
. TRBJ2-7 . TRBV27 TGTGCCAGCAGTTTGGGAGGGGGCGGCGAGCAGTACTTC CASSLGGGGEQYF
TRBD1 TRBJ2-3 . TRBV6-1 TGTGCCAGCAGGATACAGGGGGCTACAGATACGCAGTATTTT CASRIQGATDTQYF
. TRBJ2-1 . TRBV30 TGTGCCCGAAGGATAGGCTACAATGAGCAGTTCTTC CARRIGYNEQFF
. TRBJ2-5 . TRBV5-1 TGCGCCAGCAGCTTGGATTTAGGGGAGTCGGAGACCCAGTACTTC CASSLDLGESETQYF
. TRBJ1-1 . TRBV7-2 TGTGCCAGCAGTTTATTTGGGAGTTTGAACACTGAAGCTTTCTTT CASSLFGSLNTEAFF
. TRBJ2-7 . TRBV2 TGTGCCAGCAGTGAAGCAGGGGCCGGCTCCTACGAGCAGTACTTC CASSEAGAGSYEQYF
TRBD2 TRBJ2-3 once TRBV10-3 TGTGCCATCAGACGAGGACTAGCGGGAGGACAGGATACGCAGTATTTT CAIRRGLAGGQDTQYF
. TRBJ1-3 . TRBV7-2 TGTGCCAGCAGCTTGGACAGCTCTGGAAACACCATATATTTT CASSLDSSGNTIYF
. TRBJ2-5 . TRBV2 TGTGCCAGCAGTGCGCAGACCCAGTACTTC CASSAQTQYF
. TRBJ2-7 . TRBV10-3 TGTGCCACCTCTTTACTAGCAGGCAGCTCCTACGAGCAGTACTTC CATSLLAGSSYEQYF
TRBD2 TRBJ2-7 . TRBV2 TGTGCCAGCAGTGATGGGGGGACTAGCTACGAGCAGTACTTC CASSDGGTSYEQYF
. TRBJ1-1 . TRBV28 TGTGCCAGCAGTTTGACTGCTCGGCGGGACACTGAAGCTTTCTTT CASSLTARRDTEAFF
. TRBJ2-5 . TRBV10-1 TGCGCCAGCAGCTCGGGGGGCCCCCAAGAGACCCAGTACTTC CASSSGGPQETQYF
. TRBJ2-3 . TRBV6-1 TGTGCCAGCAGTGAAGCTTCACCGGGACTGAGGACAGATACGCAGTATTTT CASSEASPGLRTDTQYF
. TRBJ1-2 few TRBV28 TGTGCCAGCATGGACACTAACTATGGCTACACCTTC CASMDTNYGYTF
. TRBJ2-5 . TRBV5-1 TGCGCCAGCAGCTCTCAGGGCGCCCGGGAGACCCAGTACTTC CASSSQGARETQYF